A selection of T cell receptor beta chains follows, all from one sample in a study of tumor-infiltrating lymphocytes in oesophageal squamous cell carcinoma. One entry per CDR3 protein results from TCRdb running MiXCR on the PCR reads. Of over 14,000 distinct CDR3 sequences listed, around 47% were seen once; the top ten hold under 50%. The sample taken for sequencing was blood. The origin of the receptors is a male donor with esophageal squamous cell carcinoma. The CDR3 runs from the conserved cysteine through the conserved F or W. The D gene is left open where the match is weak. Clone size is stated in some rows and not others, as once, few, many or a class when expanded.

CASRTRDRRNQPQHF	TGTGCCAGCAGAACTAGGGACAGGAGAAATCAGCCCCAGCATTTT	TRBD1	TRBJ1-5	NA	TRBV12-3/TRBV12-4
CATQGLGNTIYF	TGTGCCACCCAAGGGCTAGGAAACACCATATATTTT	NA	TRBJ1-3	NA	TRBV24-1
CASEGGLGGYTF	TGTGCCAGCGAGGGGGGGTTGGGTGGCTACACCTTC	NA	TRBJ1-2	NA	TRBV6-1
CASSLTYGVREQFF	TGTGCCAGCAGCTTAACGTACGGGGTAAGGGAGCAGTTCTTC	NA	TRBJ2-1	few	TRBV7-3
CASSPIGSGANVLTF	TGTGCCAGCAGCCCGATAGGGTCAGGGGCCAACGTCCTGACTTTC	NA	TRBJ2-6	many	TRBV27
CASSPYPGQGVEQYF	TGTGCCAGCAGTCCATACCCGGGACAGGGTGTCGAGCAGTACTTC	TRBD1	TRBJ2-7	NA	TRBV28
CASSYSPTGNPYTF	TGTGCCAGCAGTTATTCCCCTACCGGCAACCCCTACACCTTC	NA	TRBJ1-2	many	TRBV6-1
CASSLDFSFEQYF	TGTGCCAGCAGCCTGGACTTCTCCTTCGAGCAGTACTTC	NA	TRBJ2-7	NA	TRBV11-1
CASSLMGGVHGNTQYF	TGTGCCAGCAGCTTAATGGGGGGGGTTCACGGGAATACGCAGTATTTT	TRBD2	TRBJ2-3	few	TRBV7-3
CASSLDPGGVNEQFF	TGTGCCAGCAGCTTAGATCCAGGGGGCGTGAATGAGCAGTTCTTC	TRBD1	TRBJ2-1	few	TRBV7-2
CASSLASGDRAQYF	TGTGCCAGCAGCTTAGCTAGCGGGGACCGCGCCCAGTACTTC	TRBD2	TRBJ2-7	NA	TRBV7-2
CASSSDRDYGYTF	TGCGCCAGCAGCTCTGACAGGGACTATGGCTACACCTTC	TRBD1	TRBJ1-2	few	TRBV10-1
CASGLVAKNIQYF	TGTGCCAGTGGGCTTGTAGCCAAAAACATTCAGTACTTC	NA	TRBJ2-4	NA	TRBV6-1
CASSLTSGTYEQYF	TGTGCCAGCAGCTTGACTAGCGGAACCTACGAGCAGTACTTC	TRBD2	TRBJ2-7	NA	TRBV7-2
CASSLKGGGALQQFF	TGTGCCAGCAGCTTAAAAGGGGGGGGGGCCCTCCAGCAGTTCTTC	NA	TRBJ2-1	NA	TRBV7-2
CASSLVAILGENTEAFF	TGTGCCAGCAGTTTAGTGGCTATCTTGGGGGAGAACACTGAAGCTTTCTTT	NA	TRBJ1-1	NA	TRBV28
CASSPTGNRYTDTQYF	TGTGCCAGCAGTCCCACAGGGAATCGGTACACAGATACGCAGTATTTT	NA	TRBJ2-3	NA	TRBV12-3/TRBV12-4
CASSAIAGLHNEQFF	TGCGCCAGCAGTGCTATAGCGGGACTACACAATGAGCAGTTCTTC	TRBD2	TRBJ2-1	NA	TRBV10-1
CASRLRPASATGELFF	TGTGCCAGCAGACTCCGACCCGCTTCCGCCACCGGGGAGCTGTTTTTT	NA	TRBJ2-2	few	TRBV12-3/TRBV12-4
CASSLGVSADTDTQYF	TGTGCCAGCAGCCTTGGGGTGTCGGCCGACACAGATACGCAGTATTTT	NA	TRBJ2-3	once	TRBV7-3
CASSARDNEQYF	TGTGCCAGCTCCGCACGGGACAATGAGCAGTACTTC	NA	TRBJ2-5	NA	TRBV18
CASSLFRGITEAFF	TGTGCCAGCAGCTTATTCAGGGGGATCACTGAAGCTTTCTTT	TRBD1	TRBJ1-1	NA	TRBV11-3
CASSLDPGYEQYF	TGTGCCAGCAGCTTAGACCCCGGCTACGAGCAGTACTTC	NA	TRBJ2-7	medium-sized	TRBV7-6
CASSLTRDTHTQYF	TGTGCCAGCAGCTTGACTAGAGACACACATACGCAGTATTTT	NA	TRBJ2-3	NA	TRBV7-3
CASSLGGLAGGPYNEQFF	TGTGCCAGCAGCTTAGGAGGACTAGCGGGAGGGCCTTACAATGAGCAGTTCTTC	TRBD2	TRBJ2-1	few	TRBV11-2
CASSFLTDRPLVDEKLFF	TGTGCCAGCAGTTTCCTAACGGACCGACCCCTTGTGGATGAAAAACTGTTTTTT	NA	TRBJ1-4	NA	TRBV28
CASSLGGDPIYNEQFF	TGTGCCAGCAGCTTAGGTGGTGACCCAATATACAATGAGCAGTTCTTC	NA	TRBJ2-1	NA	TRBV11-3
CASSFSGVSSYEQYF	TGTGCCAGCAGTTTTTCGGGGGTTAGCTCCTACGAGCAGTACTTC	NA	TRBJ2-7	NA	TRBV27
CASSLSHNSDTQYF	TGTGCCAGCAGCTTAAGTCATAACTCAGATACGCAGTATTTT	NA	TRBJ2-3	NA	TRBV7-2
CASKGQGHEQYF	TGTGCCAGCAAGGGACAGGGCCACGAGCAGTACTTC	TRBD1	TRBJ2-7	NA	TRBV6-6
CASSHGEQYTQYF	TGTGCCAGCAGTCACGGCGAACAGTACACGCAGTATTTT	NA	TRBJ2-3	few	TRBV27
CASSFSTDYGYTF	TGTGCCAGCAGCTTCTCGACTGACTATGGCTACACCTTC	NA	TRBJ1-2	NA	TRBV7-2
CASRLTSANNEQFF	TGCGCCAGCAGGTTGACTAGCGCGAACAATGAGCAGTTCTTC	TRBD2	TRBJ2-1	many	TRBV5-1
CASSYSGQVGNEQFF	TGTGCCAGCAGTTACTCCGGGCAGGTGGGGAATGAGCAGTTCTTC	NA	TRBJ2-1	NA	TRBV6-8
CASSGSGPGNEQFF	TGTGCCAGCAGTGGATCCGGCCCCGGCAATGAGCAGTTCTTC	NA	TRBJ2-1	NA	TRBV25-1
CASSLGRNRVLEQYF	TGTGCCAGCAGCTTAGGCCGTAACAGGGTCCTCGAGCAGTACTTC	NA	TRBJ2-7	NA	TRBV7-2
CASSFRGNTEAFF	TGTGCCAGCAGTTTCAGGGGCAACACTGAAGCTTTCTTT	NA	TRBJ1-1	few	TRBV27
CASSIGWGSSYNEQFF	TGTGCCAGTAGTATCGGATGGGGGAGCTCCTACAATGAGCAGTTCTTC	NA	TRBJ2-1	many	TRBV19
CASSDGGLGPIAKNIQYF	TGTGCCAGTTCGGATGGGGGGCTGGGCCCGATAGCCAAAAACATTCAGTACTTC	NA	TRBJ2-4	many	TRBV28
CASSDGDYNEQFF	TGTGCCAGCAGTGACGGCGATTACAATGAGCAGTTCTTC	NA	TRBJ2-1	medium-sized	TRBV6-4
CASSTRLAGGSDTQYF	TGTGCCAGCAGCACCCGACTAGCGGGAGGGTCAGATACGCAGTATTTT	TRBD2	TRBJ2-3	many	TRBV7-2
CASRDGTKALHF	TGTGCCAGCAGGGATGGGACGAAGGCCCTCCACTTT	NA	TRBJ1-6	NA	TRBV28
CASSLFGGGSTDTQYF	TGTGCCAGCAGCTTATTCGGGGGGGGTAGCACAGATACGCAGTATTTT	TRBD2	TRBJ2-3	NA	TRBV7-3
CASSLPAGIPYEQFF	TGTGCCAGCAGTTTACCTGCAGGCATTCCCTACGAGCAGTTCTTC	NA	TRBJ2-1	NA	TRBV28
CASSLGRGDEQFF	TGTGCTAGCAGCCTTGGGCGAGGGGATGAGCAGTTCTTC	NA	TRBJ2-1	few	TRBV7-6
CSASREWDEQFF	TGCAGTGCTAGTCGGGAGTGGGATGAGCAGTTCTTC	NA	TRBJ2-1	NA	TRBV20-1
CASSRLGTGTDTQYF	TGTGCCAGCAGCCGCCTGGGGACAGGGACAGATACGCAGTATTTT	TRBD1	TRBJ2-3	many	TRBV12-3/TRBV12-4
CASSQPTSGRRYEQYF	TGCGCCAGCAGCCAACCCACTAGCGGGAGAAGGTACGAGCAGTACTTC	TRBD2	TRBJ2-7	NA	TRBV4-1
CASSVQGEGYNEQFF	TGTGCCAGCAGCGTCCAGGGGGAAGGGTACAATGAGCAGTTCTTC	TRBD1	TRBJ2-1	NA	TRBV4-1
CASSFDRGSITDTQYF	TGTGCCAGCAGTTTTGATAGGGGTTCCATCACAGATACGCAGTATTTT	NA	TRBJ2-3	NA	TRBV28
CASSFTGTEEQYF	TGTGCCAGCAGCTTTACCGGGACGGAAGAGCAGTACTTC	NA	TRBJ2-7	NA	TRBV7-2
CASSPTGGTEAFF	TGTGCCAGCAGCCCTACAGGGGGCACTGAAGCTTTCTTT	TRBD1	TRBJ1-1	NA	TRBV7-3
CASSYSGANVLTF	TGTGCCAGCAGTTACTCTGGGGCCAACGTCCTGACTTTC	NA	TRBJ2-6	NA	TRBV27